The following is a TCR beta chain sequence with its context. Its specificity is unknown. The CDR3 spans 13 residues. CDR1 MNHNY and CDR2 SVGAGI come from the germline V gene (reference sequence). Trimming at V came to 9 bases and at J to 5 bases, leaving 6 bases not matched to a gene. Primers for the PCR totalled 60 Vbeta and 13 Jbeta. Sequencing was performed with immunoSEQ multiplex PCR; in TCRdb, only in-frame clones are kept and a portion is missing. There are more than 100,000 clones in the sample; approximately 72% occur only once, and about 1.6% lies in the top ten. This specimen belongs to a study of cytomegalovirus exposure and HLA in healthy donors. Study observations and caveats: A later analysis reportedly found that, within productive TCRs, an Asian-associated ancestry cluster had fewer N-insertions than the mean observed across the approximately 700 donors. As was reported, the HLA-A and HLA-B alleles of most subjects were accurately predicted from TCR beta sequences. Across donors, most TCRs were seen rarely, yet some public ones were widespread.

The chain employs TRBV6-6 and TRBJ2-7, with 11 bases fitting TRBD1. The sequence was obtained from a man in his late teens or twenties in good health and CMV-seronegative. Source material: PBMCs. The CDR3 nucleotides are TGTGCCAGGCAAGAGGACAGGGGGCACGAGCAGTACTTC. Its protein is CARQEDRGHEQYF.